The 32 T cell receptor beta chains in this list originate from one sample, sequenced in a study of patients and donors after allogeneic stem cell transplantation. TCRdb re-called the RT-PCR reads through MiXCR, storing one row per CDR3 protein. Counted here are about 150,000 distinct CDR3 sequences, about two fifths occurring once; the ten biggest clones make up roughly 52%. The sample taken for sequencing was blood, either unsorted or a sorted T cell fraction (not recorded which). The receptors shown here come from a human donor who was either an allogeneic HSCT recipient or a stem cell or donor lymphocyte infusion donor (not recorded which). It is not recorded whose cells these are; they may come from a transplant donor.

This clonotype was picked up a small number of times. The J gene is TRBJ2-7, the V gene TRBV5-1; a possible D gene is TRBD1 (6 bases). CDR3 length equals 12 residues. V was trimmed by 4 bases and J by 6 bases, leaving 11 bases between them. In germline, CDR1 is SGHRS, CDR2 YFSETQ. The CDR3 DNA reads TGCGCCAGCAGCACTACAGGGACCGAGCAGTACTTC. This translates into CASSTTGTEQYF.

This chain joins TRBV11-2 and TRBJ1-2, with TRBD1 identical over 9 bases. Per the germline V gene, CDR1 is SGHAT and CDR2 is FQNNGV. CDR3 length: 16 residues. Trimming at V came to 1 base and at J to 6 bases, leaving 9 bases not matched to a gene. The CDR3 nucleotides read TGTGCCAGCAGCTTAGGAGGGACAGGGAAGGGGAATGGCTACACCTTC. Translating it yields CASSLGGTGKGNGYTF. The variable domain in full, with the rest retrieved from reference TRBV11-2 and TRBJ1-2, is EAGVAQSPRYKIIEKRQSVAFWCNPISGHATLYWYQQILGQGPKLLIQFQNNGVVDDSQLPKDRFSAERLKGVDSTLKIQPAKLEDSAVYLCASSLGGTGKGNGYTFGSGTRLTVV.

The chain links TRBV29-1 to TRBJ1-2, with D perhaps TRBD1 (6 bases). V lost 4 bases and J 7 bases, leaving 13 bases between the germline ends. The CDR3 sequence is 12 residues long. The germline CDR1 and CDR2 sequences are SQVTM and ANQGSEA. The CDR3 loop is CSVGGGRSGYTF. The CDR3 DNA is TGCAGCGTTGGCGGGGGCCGGAGTGGCTACACCTTC.

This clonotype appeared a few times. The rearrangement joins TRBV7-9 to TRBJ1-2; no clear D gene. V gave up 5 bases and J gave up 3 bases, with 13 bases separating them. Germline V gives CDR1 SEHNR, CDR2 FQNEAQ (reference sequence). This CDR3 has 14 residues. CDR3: CASSPPTGYYGYTF. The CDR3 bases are TGTGCCAGCAGCCCACCCACGGGGTACTATGGCTACACCTTC.

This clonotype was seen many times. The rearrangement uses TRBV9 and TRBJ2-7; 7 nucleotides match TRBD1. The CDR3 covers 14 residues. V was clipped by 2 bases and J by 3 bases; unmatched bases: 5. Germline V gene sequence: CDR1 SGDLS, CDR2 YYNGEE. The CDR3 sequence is CASSVADRFYEQYF. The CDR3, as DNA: TGTGCCAGCAGCGTGGCGGACAGGTTCTACGAGCAGTACTTC.

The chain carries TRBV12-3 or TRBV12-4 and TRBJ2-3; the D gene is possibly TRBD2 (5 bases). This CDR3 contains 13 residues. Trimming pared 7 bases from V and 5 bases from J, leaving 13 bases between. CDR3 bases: TGTGCCAGCAACACTGGACGGGGAGATACGCAGTATTTT. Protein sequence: CASNTGRGDTQYF.

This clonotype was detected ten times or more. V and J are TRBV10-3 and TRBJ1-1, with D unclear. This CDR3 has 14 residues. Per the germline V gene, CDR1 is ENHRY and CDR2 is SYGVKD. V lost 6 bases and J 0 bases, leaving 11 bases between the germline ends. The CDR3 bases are TGTGCCATCAGGGACGGAACTTTGAACACTGAAGCTTTCTTT. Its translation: CAIRDGTLNTEAFF.

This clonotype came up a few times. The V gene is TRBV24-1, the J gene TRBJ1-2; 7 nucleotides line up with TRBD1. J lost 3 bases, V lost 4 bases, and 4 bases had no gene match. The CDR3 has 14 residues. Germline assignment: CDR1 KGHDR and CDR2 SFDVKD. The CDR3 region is CATSDRGTDYGYTF. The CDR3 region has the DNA TGTGCCACCAGTGACCGCGGGACAGACTATGGCTACACCTTC.

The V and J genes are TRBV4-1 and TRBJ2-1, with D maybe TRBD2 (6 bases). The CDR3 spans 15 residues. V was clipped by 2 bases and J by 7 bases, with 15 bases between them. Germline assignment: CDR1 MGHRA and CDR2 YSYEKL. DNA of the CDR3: TGCGCCAGCAGCCAAAGGGGAAAGGGGAGGAATGAGCAGTTCTTC. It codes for CASSQRGKGRNEQFF.

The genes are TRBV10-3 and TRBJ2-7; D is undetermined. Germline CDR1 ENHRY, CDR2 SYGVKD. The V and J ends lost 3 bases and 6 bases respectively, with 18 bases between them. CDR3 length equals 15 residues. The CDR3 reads CAISDPTDSLPEQYF. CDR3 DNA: TGTGCCATCAGTGATCCCACCGACTCCCTCCCCGAGCAGTACTTC.

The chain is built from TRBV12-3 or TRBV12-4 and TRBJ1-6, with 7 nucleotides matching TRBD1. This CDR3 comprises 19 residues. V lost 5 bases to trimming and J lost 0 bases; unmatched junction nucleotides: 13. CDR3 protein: CASSPRGGTASSYNSPLHF. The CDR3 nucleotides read TGTGCCAGCAGTCCTAGGGGGGGGACAGCAAGCTCCTATAATTCACCCCTCCACTTT.

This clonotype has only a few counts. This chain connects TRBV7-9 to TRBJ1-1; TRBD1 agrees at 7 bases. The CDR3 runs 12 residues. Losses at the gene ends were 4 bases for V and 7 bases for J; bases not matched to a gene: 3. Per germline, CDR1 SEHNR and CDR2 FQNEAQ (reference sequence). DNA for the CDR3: TGTGCCAGCAGCTCCGGACAGGATGAAGCTTTCTTT. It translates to CASSSGQDEAFF.

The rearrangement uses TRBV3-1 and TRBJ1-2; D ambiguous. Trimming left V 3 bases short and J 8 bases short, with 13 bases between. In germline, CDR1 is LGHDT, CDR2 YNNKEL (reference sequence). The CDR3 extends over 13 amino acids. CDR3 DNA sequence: TGTGCCAGCAGCCAGCCCGTGGGGAGCGGCTACACCTTC. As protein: CASSQPVGSGYTF. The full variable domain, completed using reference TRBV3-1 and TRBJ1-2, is DTAVSQTPKYLVTQMGNDKSIKCEQNLGHDTMYWYKQDSKKFLKIMFSYNNKELIINETVPNRFSPKSPDKAHLNLHINSLELGDSAVYFCASSQPVGSGYTFGSGTRLTVV.

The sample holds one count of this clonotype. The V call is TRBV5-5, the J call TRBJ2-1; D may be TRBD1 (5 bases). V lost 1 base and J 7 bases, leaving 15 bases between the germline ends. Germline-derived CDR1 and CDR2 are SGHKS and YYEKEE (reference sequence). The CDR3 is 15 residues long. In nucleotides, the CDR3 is TGTGCCAGCAGCTTGCAACCAGGGTGGGAAAATGAGCAGTTCTTC. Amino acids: CASSLQPGWENEQFF. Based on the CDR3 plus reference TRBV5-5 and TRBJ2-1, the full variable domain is DAGVTQSPTHLIKTRGQQVTLRCSPISGHKSVSWYQQVLGQGPQFIFQYYEKEERGRGNFPDRFSARQFPNYSSELNVNALLLGDSALYLCASSLQPGWENEQFFGPGTRLTVL.

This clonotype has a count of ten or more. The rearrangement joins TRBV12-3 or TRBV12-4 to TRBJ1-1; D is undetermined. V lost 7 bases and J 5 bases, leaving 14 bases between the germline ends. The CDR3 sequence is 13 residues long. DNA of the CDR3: TGTGCCAGCACCTACTGGGGAATTACTGAAGCTTTCTTT. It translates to CASTYWGITEAFF.

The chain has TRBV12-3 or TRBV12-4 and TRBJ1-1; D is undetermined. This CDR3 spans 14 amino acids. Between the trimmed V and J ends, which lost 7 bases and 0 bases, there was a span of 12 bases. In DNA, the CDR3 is TGTGCCAGCACCCCATCCGGGATGAACACTGAAGCTTTCTTT. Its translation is CASTPSGMNTEAFF.

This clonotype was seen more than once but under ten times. This chain's CDR3 is CAISDGGGEAQHF. Written as DNA, the CDR3 is TGTGCCATCAGTGATGGAGGGGGAGAGGCCCAGCATTTT. This rearrangement joins TRBV10-3 to TRBJ1-5; D is perhaps TRBD1 (6 bases). The germline V gene has CDR1 ENHRY and CDR2 SYGVKD. CDR3 length equals 13 residues. Trimming removed 3 bases from V and 11 bases from J, with 14 bases in between.

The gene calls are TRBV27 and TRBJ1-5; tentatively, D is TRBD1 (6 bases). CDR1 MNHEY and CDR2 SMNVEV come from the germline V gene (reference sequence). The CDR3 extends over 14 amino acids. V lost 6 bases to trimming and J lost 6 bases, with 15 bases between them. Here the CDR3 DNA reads TGTGCCAGCAGCCCAATCAGGGGAAGTCAGCCCCAGCATTTT. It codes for CASSPIRGSQPQHF.

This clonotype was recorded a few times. This chain's CDR3 is CASSLKGKLGNQPQHF. CDR3 DNA: TGCGCCAGCAGCTTGAAAGGGAAGCTGGGCAATCAGCCCCAGCATTTT. The chain carries TRBV5-1 and TRBJ1-5, with D hard to call. Germline assignment: CDR1 SGHRS and CDR2 YFSETQ. V was shortened by 1 base and J by 2 bases, with 13 bases between the two germline ends. The CDR3 has 16 amino acids.

In DNA, the CDR3 is TGTGCCAGCAGTCCCCCGGGAGCGGGCTATGAAAAACTGTTTTTT. It codes for CASSPPGAGYEKLFF. The chain links TRBV12-3 or TRBV12-4 to TRBJ1-4; D not certain. The CDR3 contains 15 residues. V dropped 5 bases and J dropped 6 bases, with 16 bases sitting between them.

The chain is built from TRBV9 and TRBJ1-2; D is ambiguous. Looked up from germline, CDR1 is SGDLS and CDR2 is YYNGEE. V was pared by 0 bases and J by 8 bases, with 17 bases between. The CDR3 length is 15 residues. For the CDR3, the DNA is TGTGCCAGCAGCGTAGGCGGCCACCTCGCGTACGGCTACACCTTC. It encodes CASSVGGHLAYGYTF. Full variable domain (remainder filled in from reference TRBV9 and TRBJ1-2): DSGVTQTPKHLITATGQRVTLRCSPRSGDLSVYWYQQSLDQGLQFLIQYYNGEERAKGNILERFSAQQFPDLHSELNLSSLELGDSALYFCASSVGGHLAYGYTFGSGTRLTVV.

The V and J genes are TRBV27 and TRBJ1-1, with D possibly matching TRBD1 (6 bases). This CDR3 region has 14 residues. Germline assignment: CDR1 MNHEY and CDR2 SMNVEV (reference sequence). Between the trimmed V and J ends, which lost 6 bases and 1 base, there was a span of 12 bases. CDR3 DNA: TGTGCCAGCAGGATTCAGGGGTCGAACACTGAAGCTTTCTTT. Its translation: CASRIQGSNTEAFF.

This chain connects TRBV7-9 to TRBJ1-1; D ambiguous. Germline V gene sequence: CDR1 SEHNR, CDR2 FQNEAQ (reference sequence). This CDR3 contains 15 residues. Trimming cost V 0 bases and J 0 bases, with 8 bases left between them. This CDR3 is CASSLAVALNTEAFF. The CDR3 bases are TGTGCCAGCAGCTTAGCGGTGGCACTGAACACTGAAGCTTTCTTT.

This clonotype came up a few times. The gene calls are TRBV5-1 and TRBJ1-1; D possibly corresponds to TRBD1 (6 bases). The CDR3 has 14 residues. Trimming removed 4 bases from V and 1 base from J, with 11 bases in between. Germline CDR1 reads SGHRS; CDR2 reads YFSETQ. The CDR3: CASSEQGGNTEAFF. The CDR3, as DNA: TGCGCCAGCAGCGAACAGGGCGGGAACACTGAAGCTTTCTTT.

The CDR3 region is CASSSIHRRWIPSGNTIYF. Written as DNA, the CDR3 is TGTGCCAGCAGCTCCATCCATCGCCGATGGATACCCTCTGGAAACACCATATATTTT. The J gene is TRBJ1-3, the V gene TRBV11-2; D is unresolved. With 4 bases removed from V and 0 bases from J, the gap between germline ends came to 22 bases. The V gene's germline CDR1 is SGHAT and CDR2 FQNNGV. The CDR3 runs to 19 residues.

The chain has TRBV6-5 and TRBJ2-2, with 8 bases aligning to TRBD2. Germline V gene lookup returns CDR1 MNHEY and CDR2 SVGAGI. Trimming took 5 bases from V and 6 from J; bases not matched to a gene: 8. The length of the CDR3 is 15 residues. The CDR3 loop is CASSQRTSSPGELFF. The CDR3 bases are TGTGCCAGCAGTCAACGGACTAGCTCCCCCGGGGAGCTGTTTTTT.

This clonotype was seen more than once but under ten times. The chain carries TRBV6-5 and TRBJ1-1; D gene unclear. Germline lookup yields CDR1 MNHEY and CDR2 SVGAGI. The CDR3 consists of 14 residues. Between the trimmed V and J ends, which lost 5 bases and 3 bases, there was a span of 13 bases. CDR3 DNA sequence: TGTGCCAGCAGTCATCTCGTCGGGGACACTGAAGCTTTCTTT. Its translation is CASSHLVGDTEAFF.

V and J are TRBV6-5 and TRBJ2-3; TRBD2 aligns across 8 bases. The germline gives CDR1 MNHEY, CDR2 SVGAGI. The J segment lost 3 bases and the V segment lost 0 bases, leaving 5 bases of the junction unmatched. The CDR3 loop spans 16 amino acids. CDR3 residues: CASSYSLAGTTDTQYF. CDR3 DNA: TGTGCCAGCAGTTACTCGTTAGCGGGGACAACAGATACGCAGTATTTT.

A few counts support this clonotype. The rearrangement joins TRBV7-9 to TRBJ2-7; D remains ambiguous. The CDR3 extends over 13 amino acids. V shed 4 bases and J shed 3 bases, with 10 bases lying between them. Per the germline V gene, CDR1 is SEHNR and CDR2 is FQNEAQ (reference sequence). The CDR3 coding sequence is TGTGCCAGCAGCTATGACACTCTCTACGAGCAGTACTTC. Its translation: CASSYDTLYEQYF.

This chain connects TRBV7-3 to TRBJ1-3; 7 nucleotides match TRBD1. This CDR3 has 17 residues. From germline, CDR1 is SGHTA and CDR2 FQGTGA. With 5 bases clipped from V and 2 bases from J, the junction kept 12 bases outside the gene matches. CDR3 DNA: TGTGCCAGCAGCCCCCACCTCCGGGACAGCCCTGGAAACACCATATATTTT. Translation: CASSPHLRDSPGNTIYF.

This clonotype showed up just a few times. This chain's CDR3 is CASSRRDRLSPLHF. The CDR3 DNA is TGCGCCAGCAGCCGGCGGGACAGGCTCTCACCCCTCCACTTT. The chain couples TRBV4-3 to TRBJ1-6; 8 nucleotides match TRBD1. V was pared by 4 bases and J by 10 bases, with 6 bases of the junction left unmatched. This CDR3 has 14 amino acids. Germline V gene sequence: CDR1 LGHNA, CDR2 YSLEER.

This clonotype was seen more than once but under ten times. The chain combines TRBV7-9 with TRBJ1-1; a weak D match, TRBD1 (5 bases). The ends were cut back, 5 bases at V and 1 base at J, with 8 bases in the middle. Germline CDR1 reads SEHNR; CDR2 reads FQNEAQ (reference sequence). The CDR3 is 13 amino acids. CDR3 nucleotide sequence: TGTGCCAGCAGCACAGGAGGGAACACTGAAGCTTTCTTT. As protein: CASSTGGNTEAFF.